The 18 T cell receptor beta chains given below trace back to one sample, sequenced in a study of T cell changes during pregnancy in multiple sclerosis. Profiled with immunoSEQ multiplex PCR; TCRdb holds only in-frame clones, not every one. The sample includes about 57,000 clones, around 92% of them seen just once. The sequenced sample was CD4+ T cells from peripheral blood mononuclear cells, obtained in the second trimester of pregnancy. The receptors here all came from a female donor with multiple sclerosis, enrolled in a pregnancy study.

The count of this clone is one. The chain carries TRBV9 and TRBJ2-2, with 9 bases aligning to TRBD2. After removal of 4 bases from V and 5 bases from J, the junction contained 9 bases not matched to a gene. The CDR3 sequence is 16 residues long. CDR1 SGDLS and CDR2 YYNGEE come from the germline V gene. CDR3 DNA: TGTGCCAGCAGCTCACTTAGCGGGGGAGATACCGGGGAGCTGTTTTTT. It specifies CASSSLSGGDTGELFF.

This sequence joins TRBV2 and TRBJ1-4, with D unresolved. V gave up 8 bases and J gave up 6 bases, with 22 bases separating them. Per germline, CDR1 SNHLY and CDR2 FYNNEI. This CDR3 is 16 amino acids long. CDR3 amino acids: CASRNRAGSIHEKLFF. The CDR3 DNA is TGTGCCAGCCGCAACAGAGCTGGATCTATACATGAAAAACTGTTTTTT.

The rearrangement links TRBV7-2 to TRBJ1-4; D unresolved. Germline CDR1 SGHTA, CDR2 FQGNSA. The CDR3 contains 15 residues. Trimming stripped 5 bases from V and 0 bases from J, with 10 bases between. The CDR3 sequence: CASSQVAATNEKLFF. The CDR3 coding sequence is TGTGCCAGCAGCCAAGTGGCCGCAACTAATGAAAAACTGTTTTTT. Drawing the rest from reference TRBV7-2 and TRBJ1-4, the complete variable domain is GAGVSQSPSNKVTEKGKDVELRCDPISGHTALYWYRQSLGQGLEFLIYFQGNSAPDKSGLPSDRFSAERTGGSVSTLTIQRTQQEDSAVYLCASSQVAATNEKLFFGSGTQLSVL.

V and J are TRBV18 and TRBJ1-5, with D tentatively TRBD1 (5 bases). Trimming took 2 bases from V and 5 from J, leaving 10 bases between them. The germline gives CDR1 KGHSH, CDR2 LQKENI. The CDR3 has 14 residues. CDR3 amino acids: CASSPGGLHQPQHF. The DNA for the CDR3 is TGTGCCAGCTCACCAGGGGGGTTGCATCAGCCCCAGCATTTT.

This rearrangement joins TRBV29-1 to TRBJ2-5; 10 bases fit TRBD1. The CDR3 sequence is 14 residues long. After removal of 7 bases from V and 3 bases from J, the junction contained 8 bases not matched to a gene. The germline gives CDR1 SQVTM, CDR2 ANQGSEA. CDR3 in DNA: TGCAGCGCCCCCGGGACAGGGGCCGAAGAGACCCAGTACTTC. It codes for CSAPGTGAEETQYF.

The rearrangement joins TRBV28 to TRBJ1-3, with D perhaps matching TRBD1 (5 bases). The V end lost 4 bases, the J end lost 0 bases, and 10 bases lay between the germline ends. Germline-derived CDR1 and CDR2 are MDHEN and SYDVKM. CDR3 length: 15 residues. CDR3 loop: CASSYRTSSGNTIYF. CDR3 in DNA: TGTGCCAGCAGTTACAGGACGAGCTCTGGAAACACCATATATTTT.

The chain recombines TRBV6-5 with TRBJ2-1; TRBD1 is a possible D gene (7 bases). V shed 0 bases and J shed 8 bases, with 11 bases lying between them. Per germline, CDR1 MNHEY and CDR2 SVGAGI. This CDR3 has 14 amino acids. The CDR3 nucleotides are TGTGCCAGCAGTTACTCAGGAGGGGGCGATGAGCAGTTCTTC. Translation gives CASSYSGGGDEQFF.

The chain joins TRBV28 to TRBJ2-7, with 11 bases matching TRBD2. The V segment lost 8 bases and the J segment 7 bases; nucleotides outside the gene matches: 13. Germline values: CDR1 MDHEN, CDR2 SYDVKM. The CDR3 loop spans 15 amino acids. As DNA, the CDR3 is TGTGCCAGCGACCCCCAGACTAGCGGGATGGGGGAGCAGTACTTC. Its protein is CASDPQTSGMGEQYF.

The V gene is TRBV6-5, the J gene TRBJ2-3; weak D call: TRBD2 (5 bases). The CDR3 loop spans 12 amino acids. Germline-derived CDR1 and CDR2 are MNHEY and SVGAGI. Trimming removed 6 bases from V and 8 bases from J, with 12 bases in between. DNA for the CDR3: TGTGCCAGCAGGGATGCTCGGGGTACGCAGTATTTT. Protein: CASRDARGTQYF.

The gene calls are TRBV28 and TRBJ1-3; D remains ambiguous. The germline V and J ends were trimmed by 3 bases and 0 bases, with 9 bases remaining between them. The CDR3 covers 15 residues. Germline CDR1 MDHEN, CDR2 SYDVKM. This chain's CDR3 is CASSFERHSGNTIYF. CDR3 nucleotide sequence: TGTGCCAGCAGTTTTGAGCGCCACTCTGGAAACACCATATATTTT. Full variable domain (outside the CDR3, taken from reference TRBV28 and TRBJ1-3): DVKVTQSSRYLVKRTGEKVFLECVQDMDHENMFWYRQDPGLGLRLIYFSYDVKMKEKGDIPEGYSVSREKKERFSLILESASTNQTSMYLCASSFERHSGNTIYFGEGSWLTVV.

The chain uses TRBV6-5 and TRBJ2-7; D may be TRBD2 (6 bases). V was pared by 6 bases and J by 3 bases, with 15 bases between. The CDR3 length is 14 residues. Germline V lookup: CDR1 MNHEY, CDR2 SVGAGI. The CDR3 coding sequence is TGTGCCAGCAGCCGTAGGGACTCCGTCTACGAGCAGTACTTC. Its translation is CASSRRDSVYEQYF.

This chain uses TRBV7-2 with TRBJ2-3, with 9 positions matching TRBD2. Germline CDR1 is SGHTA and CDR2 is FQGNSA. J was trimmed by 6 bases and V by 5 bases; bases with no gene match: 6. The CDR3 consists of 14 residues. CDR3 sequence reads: CASSVSGSEDTQYF. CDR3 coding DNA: TGTGCCAGCAGCGTTAGCGGGAGTGAGGATACGCAGTATTTT.

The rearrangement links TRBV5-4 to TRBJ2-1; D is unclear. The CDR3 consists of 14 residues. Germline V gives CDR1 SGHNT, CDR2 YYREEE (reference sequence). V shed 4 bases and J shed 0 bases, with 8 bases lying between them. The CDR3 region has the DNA TGTGCCAGCAGCAACCCGAGCTCCTACAATGAGCAGTTCTTC. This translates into CASSNPSSYNEQFF.

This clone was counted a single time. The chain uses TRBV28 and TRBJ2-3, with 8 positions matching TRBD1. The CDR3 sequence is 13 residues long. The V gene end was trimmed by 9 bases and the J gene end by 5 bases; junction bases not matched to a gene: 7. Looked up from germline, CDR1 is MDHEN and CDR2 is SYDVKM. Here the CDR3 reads CASLQGGGDTQYF. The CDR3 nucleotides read TGTGCCAGTTTACAGGGGGGCGGAGATACGCAGTATTTT.

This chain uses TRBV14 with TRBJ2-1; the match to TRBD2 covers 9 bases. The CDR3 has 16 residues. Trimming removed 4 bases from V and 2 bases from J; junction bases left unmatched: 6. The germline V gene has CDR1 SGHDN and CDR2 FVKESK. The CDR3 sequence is CASSLIAGEAYNEQFF. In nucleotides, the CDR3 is TGTGCCAGCAGCCTTATAGCGGGAGAGGCCTACAATGAGCAGTTCTTC. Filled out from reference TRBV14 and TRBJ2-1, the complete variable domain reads EAGVTQFPSHSVIEKGQTVTLRCDPISGHDNLYWYRRVMGKEIKFLLHFVKESKQDESGMPNNRFLAERTGGTYSTLKVQPAELEDSGVYFCASSLIAGEAYNEQFFGPGTRLTVL.

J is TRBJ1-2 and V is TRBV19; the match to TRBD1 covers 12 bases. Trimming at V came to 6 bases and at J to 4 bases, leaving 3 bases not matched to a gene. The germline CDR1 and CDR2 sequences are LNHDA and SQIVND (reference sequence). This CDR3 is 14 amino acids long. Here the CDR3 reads CASRGQGASYGYTF. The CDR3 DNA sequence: TGTGCCAGTAGGGGACAGGGGGCCAGCTATGGCTACACCTTC.

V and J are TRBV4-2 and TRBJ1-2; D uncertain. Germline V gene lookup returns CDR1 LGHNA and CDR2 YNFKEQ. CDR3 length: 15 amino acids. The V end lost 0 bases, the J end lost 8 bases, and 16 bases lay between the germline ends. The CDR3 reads CASSQDVGRAGGYTF. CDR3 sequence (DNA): TGTGCCAGCAGCCAAGATGTCGGGAGAGCTGGAGGCTACACCTTC.

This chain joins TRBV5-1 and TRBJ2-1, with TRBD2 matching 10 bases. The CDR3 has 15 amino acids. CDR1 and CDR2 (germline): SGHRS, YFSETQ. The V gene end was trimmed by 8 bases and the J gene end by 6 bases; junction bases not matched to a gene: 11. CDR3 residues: CASSLELAGFNEQFF. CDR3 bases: TGCGCCAGTAGCCTAGAACTAGCGGGGTTCAATGAGCAGTTCTTC. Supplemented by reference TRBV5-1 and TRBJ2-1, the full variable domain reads KAGVTQTPRYLIKTRGQQVTLSCSPISGHRSVSWYQQTPGQGLQFLFEYFSETQRNKGNFPGRFSGRQFSNSRSEMNVSTLELGDSALYLCASSLELAGFNEQFFGPGTRLTVL.